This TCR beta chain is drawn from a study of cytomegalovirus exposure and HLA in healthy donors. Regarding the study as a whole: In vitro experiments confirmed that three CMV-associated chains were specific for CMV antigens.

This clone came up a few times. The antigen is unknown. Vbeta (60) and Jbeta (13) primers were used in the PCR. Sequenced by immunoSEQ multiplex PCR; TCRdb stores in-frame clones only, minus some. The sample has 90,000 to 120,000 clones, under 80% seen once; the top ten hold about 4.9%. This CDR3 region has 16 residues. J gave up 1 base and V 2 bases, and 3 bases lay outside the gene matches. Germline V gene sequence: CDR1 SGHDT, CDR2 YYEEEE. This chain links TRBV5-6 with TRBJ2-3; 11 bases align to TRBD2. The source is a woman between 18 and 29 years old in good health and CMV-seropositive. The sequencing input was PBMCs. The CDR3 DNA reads TGTGCCAGCAGCTTAGAACTAGCGGGGGGCACAGATACGCAGTATTTT. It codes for CASSLELAGGTDTQYF.